The sequence of this TCR beta chain was determined in a study of CD8+CD57+ T cells in acquired aplastic anemia. Individuals selected for sequencing had exhibited CD8+CD57+ cell expansion on flow cytometry. The TCR beta profiling, which covered VDJ combination and CDR3 sequence, was carried out using genomic DNA as the template. MiXCR was run by TCRdb on the reads, yielding one entry per CDR3 protein. In the table there are about 160,000 distinct CDR3 sequences, 40% to 55% of which are singletons. The TCR comes from a human donor with aplastic anemia. Sequences were obtained from sorted CD4+, CD8+, or CD8+CD57+ T cells (not recorded which) from PBMCs.

The CDR3 spells CSADGTSGAQETQYF. The CDR3 DNA reads as TGCAGCGCCGATGGGACTAGCGGGGCCCAAGAGACCCAGTACTTC. V gene TRBV29-1 combines with J gene TRBJ2-5; 13 bases agree with TRBD2. This CDR3 has 15 residues. Germline V lookup: CDR1 SQVTM, CDR2 ANQGSEA. V was clipped by 7 bases and J by 1 base; unmatched bases: 6.